A selection of T cell receptor beta chains follows, all from one sample in a study of T cell clusters in autoimmune cytopenias. TCRdb reanalyzed the multiplex PCR reads and collapses them to one entry per CDR3 protein, without DNA. The listing contains approximately 560 distinct CDR3 sequences. The material sequenced was peripheral blood. These receptors all stem from a human donor with an autoimmune cytopenia or autoimmune hepatitis (not recorded which). The CDR3 runs from the conserved cysteine through the conserved F or W. The order of the fields is CDR3 protein, V gene, J gene, clone size. Where a row states a size, it is once, few, many or the class of an expanded clone; other rows omit it.

CDR3: CASRTSGGAGGADTQYF
V: TRBV6-5
J: TRBJ2-3
size: large

CDR3: CASSLAVGEYQETQYF
V: TRBV5-6
J: TRBJ2-5
size: large

CDR3: CASSLEPLAGGLRGGTDTQYF
V: TRBV5-1
J: TRBJ2-3
size: medium-sized

CDR3: CASQNRGNQPQHF
V: TRBV28
J: TRBJ1-5
size: medium-sized

CDR3: CASSLTDMNTEAFF
V: TRBV2
J: TRBJ1-1
size: -

CDR3: CASTYRDRNTGELFF
V: TRBV19
J: TRBJ2-2
size: large

CDR3: CASSLPNSYEQYF
V: TRBV5-1
J: TRBJ2-7
size: medium-sized

CDR3: CASSGVVGYEQYF
V: TRBV6-1
J: TRBJ2-7
size: large

CDR3: CASSYWGGATSTDTQYF
V: TRBV6-5
J: TRBJ2-3
size: -

CDR3: CATSSSTGGSNEQYF
V: TRBV15
J: TRBJ2-7
size: -

CDR3: CASSLGGGFYEQYF
V: TRBV7-2
J: TRBJ2-7
size: -

CDR3: CASSQDAGTTNEKLFF
V: TRBV4-2
J: TRBJ1-4
size: medium-sized

CDR3: CAWSVGLSTDTQYF
V: TRBV30
J: TRBJ2-3
size: large

CDR3: CASSSTQGNTEAFF
V: TRBV5-1
J: TRBJ1-1
size: medium-sized

CDR3: CASSPWTSGEDTQYF
V: TRBV7-9
J: TRBJ2-3
size: medium-sized

CDR3: CSVGTGLYNEQFF
V: TRBV29-1
J: TRBJ2-1
size: -

CDR3: CASTWLRTDTQYF
V: TRBV6-2/TRBV6-3
J: TRBJ2-3
size: large

CDR3: CAIRGTSGASTSYNEQFF
V: TRBV10-3
J: TRBJ2-1
size: large

CDR3: CATSSRDRGGETQYF
V: TRBV15
J: TRBJ2-5
size: -

CDR3: CSARGTSGGHYNEQFF
V: TRBV20-1
J: TRBJ2-1
size: -

CDR3: CASSLLQGANEQYF
V: TRBV13
J: TRBJ2-7
size: -

CDR3: CASSITSGGTEQYF
V: TRBV19
J: TRBJ2-7
size: -

CDR3: CASSSKLGGGYTDTQYF
V: TRBV6-5
J: TRBJ2-3
size: large

CDR3: CASSSTGSGNTIYF
V: TRBV27
J: TRBJ1-3
size: large

CDR3: CASSIGPDSYEQYF
V: TRBV19
J: TRBJ2-7
size: large

CDR3: CASSFRAGVETQYF
V: TRBV5-1
J: TRBJ2-5
size: medium-sized

CDR3: CASRIPLSDEQFF
V: TRBV5-6
J: TRBJ2-1
size: large

CDR3: CSASGTSGSAVETQYF
V: TRBV20-1
J: TRBJ2-5
size: medium-sized

CDR3: CSASSSGSTYEQYF
V: TRBV20-1
J: TRBJ2-7
size: medium-sized

CDR3: CASRAGGTEAFF
V: TRBV6-5
J: TRBJ1-1
size: large

CDR3: CASSLGAGAETQYF
V: TRBV12-3/TRBV12-4
J: TRBJ2-5
size: large

CDR3: CASSYDRGGAVHTSTDTQYF
V: TRBV6-2/TRBV6-3
J: TRBJ2-3
size: medium-sized

CDR3: CASSLDSSGANVLTF
V: TRBV6-5
J: TRBJ2-6
size: large

CDR3: CASSLGPMWEETQYF
V: TRBV7-9
J: TRBJ2-5
size: medium-sized

CDR3: CASSLTGTGYGYTF
V: TRBV27
J: TRBJ1-2
size: large

CDR3: CASSRRTESSPLHF
V: TRBV27
J: TRBJ1-6
size: large

CDR3: CASSHRDRGEQFF
V: TRBV4-3
J: TRBJ2-1
size: -

CDR3: CASGMGQGYEQYF
V: TRBV12-5
J: TRBJ2-7
size: medium-sized

CDR3: CSARGTSGGQETQYF
V: TRBV20-1
J: TRBJ2-5
size: medium-sized

CDR3: CASTMTARGGNEQFF
V: TRBV19
J: TRBJ2-1
size: large

CDR3: CASSQALGIGTDTQYF
V: TRBV4-2
J: TRBJ2-3
size: medium-sized

CDR3: CSVAPGQGTEAFF
V: TRBV29-1
J: TRBJ1-1
size: -

CDR3: CASSLGGVPSYNEQFF
V: TRBV27
J: TRBJ2-1
size: medium-sized

CDR3: CASSYSSSGTNTDTQYF
V: TRBV6-5
J: TRBJ2-3
size: -

CDR3: CASSSLGGGVPDNEQFF
V: TRBV7-3
J: TRBJ2-1
size: medium-sized

CDR3: CASRQQGRLMGGGEQFF
V: TRBV7-2
J: TRBJ2-1
size: medium-sized

CDR3: CASIGGHPLNYGYTF
V: TRBV6-5
J: TRBJ1-2
size: large

CDR3: CASSQYTRDTWRDEQYF
V: TRBV14
J: TRBJ2-7
size: medium-sized

CDR3: CASSVGQGTGEQYF
V: TRBV9
J: TRBJ2-7
size: -

CDR3: CASSFRPLNSPLHF
V: TRBV7-2
J: TRBJ1-6
size: medium-sized

CDR3: CASNLGANEQFF
V: TRBV12-3/TRBV12-4
J: TRBJ2-1
size: large